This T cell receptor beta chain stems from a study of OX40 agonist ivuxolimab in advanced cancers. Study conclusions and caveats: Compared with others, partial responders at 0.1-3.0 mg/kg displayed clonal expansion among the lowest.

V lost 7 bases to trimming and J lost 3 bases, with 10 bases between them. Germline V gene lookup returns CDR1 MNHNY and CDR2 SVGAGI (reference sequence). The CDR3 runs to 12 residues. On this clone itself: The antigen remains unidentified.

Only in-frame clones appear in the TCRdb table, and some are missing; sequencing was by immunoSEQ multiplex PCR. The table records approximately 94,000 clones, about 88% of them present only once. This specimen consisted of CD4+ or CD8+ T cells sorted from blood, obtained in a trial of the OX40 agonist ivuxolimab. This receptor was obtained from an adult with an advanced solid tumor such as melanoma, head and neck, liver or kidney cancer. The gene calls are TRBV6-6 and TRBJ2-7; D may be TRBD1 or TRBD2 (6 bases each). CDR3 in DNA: TGTGCCAGCAAGGGGGGAGACTACGAGCAGTACTTC. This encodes CASKGGDYEQYF.